These 9 T cell receptor delta chains share one sample of origin, sequenced in a study of Vδ1+ human thymocytes. Whole-study findings and limits: Thymic TRG and TRD repertoires appeared highly polyclonal.

These receptors have no known antigen. RNA was extracted from the cells and then reverse transcribed. The CDR3 regions were amplified by multiplex PCR from V-gene primers to a constant-region primer. TCRdb used CATT to re-call clones from the multiplex PCR reads. The sample lists roughly 76,000 delta-chain clones, 30% to 40% seen once, with roughly 0.25% in the top ten. The material sequenced was Vdelta1+ gamma-delta thymocytes from the thymus. The sample's subset: FACS-sorted CD3+ TCRalphabeta- TCRVdelta1+ TCRVdelta2- thymocytes. The receptors here all came from a boy in the first two years of life who had congenital heart surgery.

The rearrangement links TRDV1 to TRDJ1, with D possibly being TRDD2 (5 bases). Germline V CDR1 and CDR2: TSWWSYY, QGS. The CDR3 loop spans 20 amino acids. Trimming took off 4 bases at V and 0 bases at J, with 27 bases between the two ends. The CDR3 bases are TGTGCTCTTGGGGCAATCCTTCAAACGTGGGTAGGATCGTACACCGATAAACTCATCTTT. This sequence encodes CALGAILQTWVGSYTDKLIF.

This rearrangement joins TRDV1 to TRDJ1; 11 positions agree with TRDD3. Trimming took 2 bases from V and 2 from J; bases not matched to a gene: 28. From germline, CDR1 is TSWWSYY and CDR2 QGS. The CDR3 extends over 24 amino acids. The CDR3 nucleotides read TGTGCTCTTGGGGAAGGTCGCTGTACGGTCCTTCCTGGGGGATACCGGGGTTGGACCGATAAACTCATCTTT. Residues: CALGEGRCTVLPGGYRGWTDKLIF.

This clone was picked up a small number of times. V gene TRDV1 combines with J gene TRDJ1; D perhaps matches TRDD3 (5 bases). Germline V gene sequence: CDR1 TSWWSYY, CDR2 QGS. This CDR3 has 17 residues. Deletions cut 0 bases from V and 0 bases from J, with 14 bases between. CDR3 region: CALGELLPGFYTDKLIF. CDR3 DNA sequence: TGTGCTCTTGGGGAACTTCTACCGGGATTTTACACCGATAAACTCATCTTT.

The V and J genes are TRDV1 and TRDJ1, with TRDD3 identical over 7 bases. V lost 0 bases and J lost 7; bases outside the gene matches: 11. CDR3 length: 16 amino acids. Germline V gene lookup returns CDR1 TSWWSYY and CDR2 QGS. The CDR3 protein is CALGELPRRYWGKLIF. The CDR3 DNA follows: TGTGCTCTTGGGGAACTTCCCCGAAGATACTGGGGTAAACTCATCTTT.

The chain has TRDV1 and TRDJ1, with 10 bases fitting TRDD3. After removal of 4 bases from V and 3 bases from J, the junction contained 17 bases not matched to a gene. Germline V gene data show CDR1 as TSWWSYY and CDR2 as QGS. This CDR3 has 19 residues. The CDR3 DNA reads as TGTGCTCTTGGGGGATCCTTCCCCCGAACTGGGGGATCGTCCGATAAACTCATCTTT. Amino acids: CALGGSFPRTGGSSDKLIF.

This clone was seen a few times. V usage is TRDV2 and J usage is TRDJ2, with TRDD3 identical over 7 bases. This CDR3 is 21 amino acids long. Germline V gives CDR1 GEAIGNYY, CDR2 EKD. Trimming removed 0 bases from V and 1 base from J; junction bases left unmatched: 19. For the CDR3, the DNA is TGTGCCTGTGACACCGGAGGCCTGGGGGTCACGCGGAAAAATTTGACAGCACAACTCTTCTTT. This encodes CACDTGGLGVTRKNLTAQLFF.

This clone has just a few counts. At one end the junction does not follow the germline gene, possibly because of a read error. The same CDR3 arises from other DNA sequences in this sample as well. V usage is TRDV1 and J usage is TRDJ1; tentatively, D is TRDD2 (6 bases). This CDR3 is built from 19 residues. Per germline, CDR1 TSWWSYY and CDR2 QGS. CDR3 residues: CALGELSYLLGTHTDKLIF. DNA for the CDR3: TGCGCTCTTGGGGAACTCTCCTACCTTTTGGGGACTCACACCGATAAACTCATCTTT.

The rearrangement uses TRDV1 and TRDJ1; 10 nucleotides align to TRDD3. The V gene's germline CDR1 is TSWWSYY and CDR2 QGS. The V and J ends lost 3 bases and 5 bases, in that order; junction bases with no gene match: 33. The CDR3 consists of 24 residues. The CDR3 region is CALGDQPIPTKRRCPTGGCDKLIF. The CDR3 coding sequence is TGTGCTCTTGGGGATCAACCCATTCCTACGAAGCGACGGTGCCCTACTGGGGGATGTGATAAACTCATCTTT.

This chain joins TRDV1 and TRDJ2, with TRDD2 as a possible D gene (6 bases). The CDR3 totals 20 residues. The ends were cut back, 2 bases at V and 4 bases at J, with 26 bases in the middle. Germline V gene lookup returns CDR1 TSWWSYY and CDR2 QGS. This CDR3 is CALGESHGTILLLGTAQLFF. The CDR3, as DNA: TGTGCTCTTGGGGAATCACATGGTACGATCCTACTACTAGGGACAGCACAACTCTTCTTT.